This T cell receptor beta chain originates from a study of technical replicates of blood from a handful of donors. Between the trimmed V and J ends, which lost 2 bases and 4 bases, there was a span of 5 bases. Germline loops: CDR1 SGHVS, CDR2 FNYEAQ. The CDR3 loop spans 13 amino acids. Assay used: immunoSEQ multiplex PCR; TCRdb lists only in-frame clones, some missing. The sample carries about 44,000 clones, approximately 96% recorded once. The sequence derives from a human donor in good health. The J gene is TRBJ1-4, the V gene TRBV7-6; D unresolved. The specimen was T cells isolated from PBMCs. The CDR3 region has the DNA TGTGCCAGCAGCTTATATCTTAATGAAAAACTGTTTTTT. The encoded protein is CASSLYLNEKLFF.